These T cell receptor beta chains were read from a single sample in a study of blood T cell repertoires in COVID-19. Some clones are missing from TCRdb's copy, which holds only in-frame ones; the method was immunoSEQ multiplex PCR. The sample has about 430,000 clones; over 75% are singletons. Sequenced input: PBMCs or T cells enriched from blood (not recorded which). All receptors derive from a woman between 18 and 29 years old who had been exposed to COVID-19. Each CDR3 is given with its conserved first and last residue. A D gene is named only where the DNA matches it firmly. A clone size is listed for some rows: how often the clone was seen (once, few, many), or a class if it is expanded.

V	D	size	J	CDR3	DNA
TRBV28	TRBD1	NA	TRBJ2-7	CASSFQGQGVAYEQYF	TGTGCCAGCAGTTTCCAAGGACAGGGGGTCGCCTACGAGCAGTACTTC
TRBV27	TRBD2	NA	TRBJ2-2	CASSVGLAGSPNTGELFF	TGTGCCAGCAGTGTGGGACTAGCGGGGAGCCCGAACACCGGGGAGCTGTTTTTT
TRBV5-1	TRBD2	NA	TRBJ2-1	CASRVTSGSSYNEQFF	TGCGCCAGCAGGGTGACTAGCGGGAGCTCCTACAATGAGCAGTTCTTC
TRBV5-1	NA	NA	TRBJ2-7	CASSLEFGGDYEQYF	TGCGCCAGCAGCTTGGAGTTTGGCGGGGACTACGAGCAGTACTTC
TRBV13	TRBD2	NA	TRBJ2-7	CASSLGTSGRAGYF	TGTGCCAGCAGCTTAGGGACTAGCGGGAGGGCCGGGTACTTC
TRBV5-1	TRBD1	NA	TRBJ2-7	CASSLGQGPVYEQYF	TGCGCCAGCAGCTTGGGACAGGGTCCAGTCTACGAGCAGTACTTC
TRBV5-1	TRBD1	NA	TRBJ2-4	CASSLGTGGLAKNIQYF	TGCGCCAGCAGCTTGGGGACAGGGGGCTTGGCCAAAAACATTCAGTACTTC
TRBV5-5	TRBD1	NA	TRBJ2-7	CASSTLQGAGEQYF	TGTGCCAGCAGCACACTACAGGGGGCAGGCGAGCAGTACTTC
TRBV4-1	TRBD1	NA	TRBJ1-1	CASSQRTGFAFF	TGCGCCAGCAGCCAGAGGACAGGGTTTGCTTTCTTT
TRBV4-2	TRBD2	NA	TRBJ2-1	CASSPYFEGESGSSYNEQFF	TGTGCCAGCAGCCCTTACTTTGAGGGGGAAAGCGGGAGCTCCTACAATGAGCAGTTCTTC
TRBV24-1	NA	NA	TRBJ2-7	CATSDGFIPYEQYF	TGTGCCACCAGTGACGGGTTTATTCCCTACGAGCAGTACTTC
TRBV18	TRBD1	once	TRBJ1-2	CASSTGQGVGYGYTF	TGTGCCAGCTCAACGGGACAGGGAGTGGGCTATGGCTACACCTTC
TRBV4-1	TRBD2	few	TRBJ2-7	CASSQGRTSGREYEQYF	TGCGCCAGCAGCCAAGGGCGGACTAGCGGGAGGGAATACGAGCAGTACTTC
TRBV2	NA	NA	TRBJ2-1	CASSTLVYNEQFF	TGTGCCAGCAGTACTCTAGTCTACAATGAGCAGTTCTTC
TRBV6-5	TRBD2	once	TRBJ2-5	CASSSLTSFQETQYF	TGTGCCAGCAGTTCTCTGACTAGCTTCCAAGAGACCCAGTACTTC
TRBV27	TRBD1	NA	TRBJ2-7	CASIPGTGGSNEQYF	TGTGCCAGCATCCCCGGGACAGGGGGTTCCAACGAGCAGTACTTC
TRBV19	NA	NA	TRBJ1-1	CASSITAGIEAFF	TGTGCCAGTAGTATCACGGCAGGGATCGAAGCTTTCTTT
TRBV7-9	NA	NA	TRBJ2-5	CASSLEFPGETQYF	TGTGCCAGCAGCTTAGAATTTCCCGGGGAGACCCAGTACTTC
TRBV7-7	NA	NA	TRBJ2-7	CASSKGSAYEQYF	TGTGCCAGCAGCAAGGGTAGCGCCTACGAGCAGTACTTC
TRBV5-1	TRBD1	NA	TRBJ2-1	CASSAGTGYNEQFF	TGCGCCAGCAGCGCCGGGACAGGTTACAATGAGCAGTTCTTC
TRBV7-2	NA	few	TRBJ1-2	CASSSGHRTILNYGYTF	TGTGCCAGCAGCTCGGGACACCGGACGATCCTTAACTATGGCTACACCTTC
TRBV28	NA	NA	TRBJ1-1	CASTKGIYIEAFF	TGTGCCAGCACCAAGGGGATCTACATTGAAGCTTTCTTT
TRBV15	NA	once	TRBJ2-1	CATSMDLYNEQFF	TGTGCCACCAGCATGGACTTGTACAATGAGCAGTTCTTC
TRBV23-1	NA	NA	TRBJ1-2	CASLSVLLAGGYTF	TGCGCCAGCTTATCGGTCCTCCTTGCTGGTGGCTACACCTTC
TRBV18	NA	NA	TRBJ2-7	CASSPSRGQNYEQYF	TGTGCCAGCTCACCATCCCGAGGGCAGAACTACGAGCAGTACTTC
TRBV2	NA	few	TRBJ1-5	CASRGRVQPQHF	TGTGCCAGCAGGGGCAGGGTTCAGCCCCAGCATTTT
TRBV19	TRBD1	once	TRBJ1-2	CASNTGELGYTF	TGTGCCAGTAACACAGGGGAACTTGGCTACACCTTC
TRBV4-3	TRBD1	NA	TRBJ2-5	CASSQDRTGTGETQYF	TGCGCCAGCAGCCAAGATAGGACAGGGACTGGGGAGACCCAGTACTTC
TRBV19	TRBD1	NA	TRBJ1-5	CASSISTGGGNQPQHF	TGTGCCAGTAGTATTAGCACAGGGGGCGGCAATCAGCCCCAGCATTTT
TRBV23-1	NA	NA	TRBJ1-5	CASSPDPRGWEYSNQPQHF	TGCGCCAGCAGCCCCGATCCACGGGGGTGGGAATATAGCAATCAGCCCCAGCATTTT
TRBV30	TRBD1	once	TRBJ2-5	CAWSVSRGETQYF	TGTGCCTGGAGTGTATCCAGGGGGGAGACCCAGTACTTC
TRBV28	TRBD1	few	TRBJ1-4	CASYPDREEKLFF	TGTGCCAGCTACCCCGACAGGGAAGAAAAACTGTTTTTT
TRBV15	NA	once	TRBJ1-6	CATSREGGGASPLHF	TGTGCCACCAGCAGAGAGGGGGGTGGGGCTTCACCCCTCCACTTT
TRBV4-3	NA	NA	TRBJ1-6	CASSQDAQGTYSPLHF	TGCGCCAGCAGCCAAGACGCACAGGGTACCTACTCACCCCTCCACTTT
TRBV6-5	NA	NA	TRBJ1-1	CASTKQGMNTEAFF	TGTGCCAGCACTAAACAGGGAATGAACACTGAAGCTTTCTTT
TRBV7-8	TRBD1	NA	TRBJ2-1	CASSYTGQGAREQFF	TGTGCCAGCAGTTACACGGGACAGGGGGCTCGGGAGCAGTTCTTC
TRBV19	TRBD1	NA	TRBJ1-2	CATKGQGASGYTF	TGTGCCACCAAGGGACAGGGGGCGTCTGGCTACACCTTC
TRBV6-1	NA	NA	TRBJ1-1	CASSEYPTPTEAFF	TGTGCCAGCAGTGAATACCCTACCCCTACTGAAGCTTTCTTT
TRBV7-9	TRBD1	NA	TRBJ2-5	CASSPTGLQETQYF	TGTGCCAGCAGCCCGACAGGGCTGCAAGAGACCCAGTACTTC
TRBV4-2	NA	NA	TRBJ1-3	CASSQDMTSSGNTIYF	TGTGCCAGCAGCCAAGATATGACTAGCTCTGGAAACACCATATATTTT
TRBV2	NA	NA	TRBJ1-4	CASRLTVSNEKLFF	TGTGCCAGCAGATTGACAGTATCTAATGAAAAACTGTTTTTT
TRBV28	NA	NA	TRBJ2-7	CASSPDREHYEQYF	TGTGCCAGCAGTCCCGACAGAGAACACTACGAGCAGTACTTC
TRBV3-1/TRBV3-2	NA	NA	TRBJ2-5	CASSQDRSREETQYF	TGTGCCAGCAGCCAAGATCGTAGCAGGGAAGAGACCCAGTACTTC
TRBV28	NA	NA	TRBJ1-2	CASTETVNYGYTF	TGTGCCAGCACCGAGACAGTAAACTATGGCTACACCTTC
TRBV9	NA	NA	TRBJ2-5	CASSVERGQETQYF	TGTGCCAGCAGCGTAGAAAGGGGTCAAGAGACCCAGTACTTC
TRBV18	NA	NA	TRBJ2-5	CASSPRLETETQYF	TGTGCCAGCTCACCGAGACTAGAGACGGAGACCCAGTACTTC
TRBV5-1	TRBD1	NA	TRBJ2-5	CASSETGGRETQYF	TGCGCCAGCAGTGAGACAGGGGGCAGAGAGACCCAGTACTTC
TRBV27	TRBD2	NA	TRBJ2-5	CASSLSSSGGALETQYF	TGTGCCAGCAGTTTATCTTCTAGCGGGGGGGCCCTGGAGACCCAGTACTTC
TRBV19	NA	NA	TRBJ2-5	CATGRGKETQYF	TGTGCCACCGGAAGGGGGAAAGAGACCCAGTACTTC
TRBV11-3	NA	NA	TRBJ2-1	CASSLHSGNEQFF	TGTGCCAGCAGCTTACACAGTGGGAATGAGCAGTTCTTC
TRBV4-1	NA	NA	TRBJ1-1	CASSQGPGLRNTEAFF	TGCGCCAGCAGCCAAGGCCCGGGTCTGAGGAACACTGAAGCTTTCTTT
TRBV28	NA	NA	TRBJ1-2	CASSPHGYGYTF	TGTGCCAGCAGTCCACATGGCTATGGCTACACCTTC
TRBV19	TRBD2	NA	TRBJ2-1	CASEAGSSYNEQFF	TGTGCCAGTGAAGCGGGGAGCTCCTACAATGAGCAGTTCTTC
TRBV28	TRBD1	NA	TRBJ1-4	CASSPGTVNEKLFF	TGTGCCAGCAGCCCCGGGACAGTTAATGAAAAACTGTTTTTT